The T cell receptor (beta chain) described here comes from a study of shared clonotypes between healthy human individuals. Whole-study findings and limits: Measured sharing among donors was expected to vary with sequencing depth. Naive subsets usually exceeded memory subsets in estimated richness.

Data came from immunoSEQ multiplex PCR; TCRdb stores just in-frame clones and leaves some out. The sample has fewer than 800,000 clones, about 90% seen once; the top ten hold 24%. Naive CD8 isolation took CD45RO-negative cells positively selected for CCR7 and excluded terminally differentiated effector memory CD45RA+ cells. Comments on this clone: The antigen is unknown. Other DNA sequences of this sample code for an identical CDR3.

The TCR originated in a man aged 30-40 years in good health. Material: naive CD8+ T cells sorted from blood.

Here the CDR3 DNA reads TGTGCCAGCAGCTCCGGGACATCTCCAACTAATGAAAAACTGTTTTTT. Amino acid sequence: CASSSGTSPTNEKLFF. The chain combines TRBV7-9 with TRBJ1-4; maybe TRBD1 (6 bases). The length of the CDR3 is 16 residues. V shed 4 bases and J shed 0 bases, with 12 bases lying between them. The germline gives CDR1 SEHNR, CDR2 FQNEAQ (reference sequence).